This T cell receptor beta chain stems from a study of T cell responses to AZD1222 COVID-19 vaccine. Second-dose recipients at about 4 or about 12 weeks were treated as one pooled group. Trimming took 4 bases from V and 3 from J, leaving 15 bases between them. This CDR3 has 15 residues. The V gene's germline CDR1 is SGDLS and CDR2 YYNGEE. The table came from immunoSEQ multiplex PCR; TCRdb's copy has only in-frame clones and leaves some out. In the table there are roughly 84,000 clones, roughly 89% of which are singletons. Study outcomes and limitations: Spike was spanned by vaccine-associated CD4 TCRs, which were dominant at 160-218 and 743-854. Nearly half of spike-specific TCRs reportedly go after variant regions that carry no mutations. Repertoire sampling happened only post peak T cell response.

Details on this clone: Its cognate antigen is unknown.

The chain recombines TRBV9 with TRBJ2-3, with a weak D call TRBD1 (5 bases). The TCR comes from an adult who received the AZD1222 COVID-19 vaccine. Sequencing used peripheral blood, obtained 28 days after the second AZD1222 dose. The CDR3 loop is CASSPTGIGTDTQYF. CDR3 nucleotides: TGTGCCAGCAGCCCCACAGGAATTGGGACAGATACGCAGTATTTT.